This is a list of T cell receptor beta chains from one sample in a study of blood T cells in healthy people across ages. TCRdb independently ran MiXCR on the 5' RACE reads; one entry per CDR3 protein. The table has over 950,000 distinct CDR3 sequences, 35% to 45% seen once. The specimen sequenced was blood. The receptor source for this set is a man aged 18 to 30 in good health. The CDR3 runs from the conserved cysteine through the conserved F or W. The D gene is left open where the match is weak. Clone size is shown for a subset of rows, as once, few, many or a class of expanded clone.

CDR3 protein	CDR3 DNA	D gene	V gene	J gene	clone size	CDR3 length
CASSSSGTGKGGYTF	TGTGCCAGCAGTTCCTCCGGGACAGGGAAGGGAGGCTACACCTTC	TRBD1	TRBV28	TRBJ1-2	-	15
CASSLRGQGPVGQYF	TGTGCCAGCAGTTTGAGGGGACAGGGGCCTGTCGGGCAGTACTTC	TRBD1	TRBV27	TRBJ2-5	-	15
CSVEPYVGEVAYF	TGCAGCGTTGAACCGTATGTGGGGGAAGTTGCGTACTTC	-	TRBV29-1	TRBJ2-5	few	13
CSASGQGAPYEQYF	TGCAGTGCTAGCGGTCAGGGGGCACCCTACGAGCAGTACTTC	TRBD1	TRBV20-1	TRBJ2-7	few	14
CASSLRGRVDYGYTF	TGTGCCAGCAGCCTCAGGGGGCGAGTAGACTATGGCTACACCTTC	TRBD1	TRBV6-6	TRBJ1-2	-	15
CASKGAGELFF	TGTGCCAGCAAGGGGGCCGGGGAGCTGTTTTTT	-	TRBV2	TRBJ2-2	-	11
CASSQDPYLSSVGAFF	TGTGCCAGCAGCCAAGATCCCTATTTATCTTCGGTGGGAGCTTTCTTT	-	TRBV4-2	TRBJ1-1	-	16
CASSFSTTSEQYF	TGTGCCAGCAGCTTTAGTACCACCAGCGAGCAGTACTTC	-	TRBV7-2	TRBJ2-7	few	13
CANSEWGQVVWSPLHF	TGTGCCAACAGTGAATGGGGACAGGTCGTTTGGTCACCCCTCCACTTT	TRBD1	TRBV6-1	TRBJ1-6	-	16
CASSLNTGEAFF	TGTGCCAGCAGCTTAAATACGGGTGAAGCTTTCTTT	-	TRBV11-1	TRBJ1-1	-	12
CASSQDYRGGNEQFF	TGTGCCAGCAGCCAAGATTACAGGGGAGGGAACGAGCAGTTCTTC	-	TRBV3-1	TRBJ2-1	-	15